The rows below give T cell receptor beta chains drawn from one sample of a study of T and B cells in COVID-19 patients. Each CDR3 protein gets one entry after TCRdb re-called the multiplex PCR reads with MiXCR. The table shows about 4,800 distinct CDR3 sequences, with about a third occurring only once. Sequencing was carried out using blood. The source is a human donor who had recovered from COVID-19. Each CDR3 is given with its conserved first and last residue. D genes are given only for firm matches. Rows may omit the clone size; those that give it use once, few, many or a size class.

D gene: TRBD1; V gene: TRBV12-3/TRBV12-4; J gene: TRBJ1-4; clone size: medium-sized; CDR3 DNA: TGTGCCAGCACTGGCAGTTGGACAGGCAGAAATGAAAAACTGTTTTTT; CDR3 protein: CASTGSWTGRNEKLFF
D gene: TRBD1; V gene: TRBV14; J gene: TRBJ2-3; clone size: NA; CDR3 DNA: TGTGCCAGCAGCCAAGATCTCAGGGGGCTCGGCACAGATACGCAGTATTTT; CDR3 protein: CASSQDLRGLGTDTQYF
D gene: NA; V gene: TRBV6-1; J gene: TRBJ2-7; clone size: NA; CDR3 DNA: TGTGCCAGCAGTTACTCGAGCCAGACTTACGAGCAGTACTTC; CDR3 protein: CASSYSSQTYEQYF
D gene: NA; V gene: TRBV5-6; J gene: TRBJ2-5; clone size: few; CDR3 DNA: TGTGCCAGCAGCTTGGACGGGAGAGGAGGAGAGACCCAGTACTTC; CDR3 protein: CASSLDGRGGETQYF
D gene: NA; V gene: TRBV5-1; J gene: TRBJ1-1; clone size: NA; CDR3 DNA: TGCGCCAGCACCCGGACAGCGAACACTGAAGCTTTCTTT; CDR3 protein: CASTRTANTEAFF
D gene: NA; V gene: TRBV6-5; J gene: TRBJ2-3; clone size: NA; CDR3 DNA: TGTGCCAGCAGTTACCGGGCGAGCCGAAAATCTGGGACAGATACGCAGTATTTT; CDR3 protein: CASSYRASRKSGTDTQYF
D gene: TRBD2; V gene: TRBV4-3; J gene: TRBJ2-7; clone size: medium-sized; CDR3 DNA: TGCGCCAGCAGCCAGAGGGCTAGCGGGGTCTACGAGCAGTACTTC; CDR3 protein: CASSQRASGVYEQYF
D gene: NA; V gene: TRBV12-3/TRBV12-4; J gene: TRBJ1-5; clone size: few; CDR3 DNA: TGTGCCAGCAGTTTAGCAGGGAATCAGCCCCAGCATTTT; CDR3 protein: CASSLAGNQPQHF
D gene: NA; V gene: TRBV15; J gene: TRBJ1-5; clone size: NA; CDR3 DNA: TGTGCCACCAGCAGAGATACAGGGAGGGGTGGCAATCAGCCCCAGCATTTT; CDR3 protein: CATSRDTGRGGNQPQHF
D gene: TRBD1; V gene: TRBV20-1; J gene: TRBJ2-1; clone size: NA; CDR3 DNA: TGCAGTGCTCGACGGACAGGGGGCTATAATGAGCAGTTCTTC; CDR3 protein: CSARRTGGYNEQFF
D gene: NA; V gene: TRBV6-1; J gene: TRBJ2-7; clone size: few; CDR3 DNA: TGTGCCAGCAGTACCCGTCTCGAGCAGTACTTC; CDR3 protein: CASSTRLEQYF
D gene: TRBD1; V gene: TRBV19; J gene: TRBJ1-5; clone size: NA; CDR3 DNA: TGTGCCAGTAATGAACAGGGGGCGGAAAGTCAGCCCCAGCATTTT; CDR3 protein: CASNEQGAESQPQHF
D gene: NA; V gene: TRBV5-6; J gene: TRBJ1-4; clone size: NA; CDR3 DNA: TGTGCCAGCAGCTTGGATTGGGATGAAAAACTGTTTTTT; CDR3 protein: CASSLDWDEKLFF
D gene: TRBD2; V gene: TRBV19; J gene: TRBJ2-1; clone size: medium-sized; CDR3 DNA: TGTGCCAGTACCATAACTAGCGGGAGCTACAATGAGCAGTTCTTC; CDR3 protein: CASTITSGSYNEQFF
D gene: TRBD2; V gene: TRBV29-1; J gene: TRBJ2-7; clone size: NA; CDR3 DNA: TGCAGTGTGGGGACTAGTGCCTCCTCCTACGAGCAGTACTTC; CDR3 protein: CSVGTSASSYEQYF
D gene: NA; V gene: TRBV6-5; J gene: TRBJ2-6; clone size: NA; CDR3 DNA: TGTGCCAGCAGAGGCTTGGGGGCAACTGGGGCCAACGTCCTGACTTTC; CDR3 protein: CASRGLGATGANVLTF
D gene: TRBD2; V gene: TRBV27; J gene: TRBJ2-1; clone size: few; CDR3 DNA: TGTGCCAGCAGTTTATGGGGAGGGGACAATGAGCAGTTCTTC; CDR3 protein: CASSLWGGDNEQFF
D gene: NA; V gene: TRBV29-1; J gene: TRBJ2-1; clone size: medium-sized; CDR3 DNA: TGCAGCGTGGTTCAACAGGGTGGGTCCTACAATGAGCAGTTCTTC; CDR3 protein: CSVVQQGGSYNEQFF
D gene: NA; V gene: TRBV13; J gene: TRBJ2-7; clone size: NA; CDR3 DNA: TGTGCCAGCAGCTCCACCTTCGTGGACGAGCAGTACTTC; CDR3 protein: CASSSTFVDEQYF
D gene: NA; V gene: TRBV6-4; J gene: TRBJ1-2; clone size: NA; CDR3 DNA: TGTGCCAGCAGTGAATCGGGGTTCCTGGGTGGCTACACCTTC; CDR3 protein: CASSESGFLGGYTF
D gene: NA; V gene: TRBV6-5; J gene: TRBJ1-6; clone size: few; CDR3 DNA: TGTGCCAGCAGGCCCTACAATGGAAATTCACCCCTCCACTTT; CDR3 protein: CASRPYNGNSPLHF
D gene: NA; V gene: TRBV12-3/TRBV12-4; J gene: TRBJ2-2; clone size: few; CDR3 DNA: TGTGCCAGCACCTGGGATCCGAACACCGGGGAGCTGTTTTTT; CDR3 protein: CASTWDPNTGELFF
D gene: TRBD1; V gene: TRBV6-6; J gene: TRBJ1-5; clone size: few; CDR3 DNA: TGTGCCAGCAGTTACCCCGGGACAGGGGCCAATCAGCCCCAGCATTTT; CDR3 protein: CASSYPGTGANQPQHF
D gene: TRBD2; V gene: TRBV15; J gene: TRBJ2-1; clone size: medium-sized; CDR3 DNA: TGTGCCACCAGCAGAGATCTGCTAGCGGAACCTCGGGAGCAGTTCTTC; CDR3 protein: CATSRDLLAEPREQFF
D gene: NA; V gene: TRBV20-1; J gene: TRBJ2-3; clone size: NA; CDR3 DNA: TGCAGTGCTCGTCAGCTAGGGGCTAGCAGAAGCACAGATACGCAGTATTTT; CDR3 protein: CSARQLGASRSTDTQYF
D gene: TRBD1; V gene: TRBV6-4; J gene: TRBJ1-1; clone size: NA; CDR3 DNA: TGTGCCAGCAGGCCAAGAGGGGGCTCCAGGAACACTGAAGCTTTCTTT; CDR3 protein: CASRPRGGSRNTEAFF
D gene: TRBD2; V gene: TRBV27; J gene: TRBJ2-7; clone size: NA; CDR3 DNA: TGTGCCAGCAGTCTAGCGGGAGAATCCTACGAGCAGTACTTC; CDR3 protein: CASSLAGESYEQYF
D gene: TRBD2; V gene: TRBV27; J gene: TRBJ2-3; clone size: NA; CDR3 DNA: TGTGCCAGCTCCATGGGTGTTAGCGGGAGGAGGGCAGATACGCAGTATTTT; CDR3 protein: CASSMGVSGRRADTQYF
D gene: TRBD2; V gene: TRBV19; J gene: TRBJ2-1; clone size: medium-sized; CDR3 DNA: TGTGCCAGTAGTATAGTTACTAGCGGATATGAGCAGTTCTTC; CDR3 protein: CASSIVTSGYEQFF